This entry lists 27 T cell receptor beta chains sequenced from one sample in a study of CD8 T cells in Susac syndrome. With random hexamers, reverse transcription was performed on roughly 0.45 to 1 ug of RNA. TCRdb re-called the immunoSEQ multiplex PCR reads through MiXCR, storing one row per CDR3 protein. The table lists 100,000 to 150,000 distinct CDR3 sequences, roughly 94% of them singletons. Input material: CD4+ T cells from PBMCs. The receptors shown here come from a human donor with multiple sclerosis.

The rearrangement uses TRBV5-6 and TRBJ1-1; D remains unclear. Germline V CDR1 and CDR2: SGHDT, YYEEEE. The ends were cut back, 2 bases at V and 1 base at J, with 6 bases in the middle. The CDR3 is made up of 13 amino acids. The CDR3 here is CASSFIQNTEAFF. The CDR3 DNA follows: TGTGCCAGCAGCTTTATACAGAACACTGAAGCTTTCTTT.

The V call is TRBV27, the J call TRBJ2-7; 9 positions match TRBD1. Germline V gene lookup returns CDR1 MNHEY and CDR2 SMNVEV (reference sequence). CDR3 length: 15 residues. The V and J ends lost 6 bases and 2 bases, in that order; junction bases with no gene match: 8. The CDR3 protein is CASRSRGTGTYEQYF. The CDR3 DNA is TGTGCCAGCAGAAGCCGCGGGACAGGGACCTACGAGCAGTACTTC.

The chain couples TRBV20-1 to TRBJ2-5; perhaps TRBD2 as D (6 bases). V was cut by 6 bases and J by 5 bases, with 19 bases left in between. Germline CDR1 DFQATT, CDR2 SNEGSKA (reference sequence). This CDR3 has 14 residues. CDR3: CSAAPSGSGETQYF. DNA for the CDR3: TGCAGTGCCGCCCCCTCCGGGAGCGGGGAGACCCAGTACTTC.

This clonotype was observed once. The CDR3 DNA sequence: TGTGCCAGCAGTAAGAATACGGGACTATACACACCCTACGAGCAGTACTTC. This encodes CASSKNTGLYTPYEQYF. The chain recombines TRBV4-2 with TRBJ2-7; TRBD2 agrees at 7 bases. The germline V gene has CDR1 LGHNA and CDR2 YNFKEQ. The CDR3 length is 17 residues. V gave up 6 bases and J gave up 2 bases; unmatched junction bases: 16.

The gene calls are TRBV5-4 and TRBJ2-3; D is possibly TRBD1 (6 bases). V was cut by 5 bases and J by 1 base, with 8 bases left in between. This CDR3 is built from 13 residues. In germline, CDR1 is SGHNT, CDR2 YYREEE (reference sequence). For the CDR3, the DNA is TGTGCCAGCAGTTGGACAGGCACAGATACGCAGTATTTT. Its protein product is CASSWTGTDTQYF.

This rearrangement joins TRBV20-1 to TRBJ2-5, with TRBD1 matching 7 bases. The V gene's germline CDR1 is DFQATT and CDR2 SNEGSKA (reference sequence). There are 16 residues in the CDR3. Trimming removed 5 bases from V and 4 bases from J; junction bases left unmatched: 16. The CDR3 region is CSALPGGQGVRETQYF. The CDR3 nucleotides read TGCAGTGCTCTTCCCGGCGGGCAGGGGGTTAGAGAGACCCAGTACTTC.

This chain joins TRBV5-1 and TRBJ1-3, with D unresolved. Germline loops: CDR1 SGHRS, CDR2 YFSETQ. Trimming took off 0 bases at V and 0 bases at J, with 4 bases between the two ends. The CDR3 totals 14 residues. The CDR3 reads CASSLEDSGNTIYF. CDR3 coding DNA: TGCGCCAGCAGCTTGGAAGACTCTGGAAACACCATATATTTT.

The chain carries TRBV5-1 and TRBJ2-1; the match to TRBD2 covers 12 bases. The ends lost 4 bases at V and 4 bases at J; junction bases unmatched: 6. This CDR3 has 16 residues. Looked up from germline, CDR1 is SGHRS and CDR2 is YFSETQ. Written as DNA, the CDR3 is TGCGCCAGCAGCACCGGACTAGCGGGGTCGTACAATGAGCAGTTCTTC. It specifies CASSTGLAGSYNEQFF.

With respect to this clonotype: Compared with germline, one end of the junction differs, possibly owing to a read error. The chain employs TRBV7-2 and TRBJ2-1; D may be TRBD2 (5 bases). CDR3 size: 15 residues. Germline V gene data show CDR1 as SGHTA and CDR2 as FQGNSA. CDR3 protein: CASSLEGSSYNEQFF. CDR3 DNA sequence: TGTGCCAGCAGTTTAGAGGGTAGCTCCTACAATGAGCAGTTCTTC.

The rearrangement joins TRBV5-1 to TRBJ2-4; a weak D match, TRBD1 (5 bases). Germline assignment: CDR1 SGHRS and CDR2 YFSETQ. This CDR3 contains 15 residues. The V and J ends lost 4 bases and 8 bases respectively, with 19 bases between them. CDR3 in DNA: TGCGCCAGCAGCCTCCTACCAGGGCAGGTCGACATTCAGTACTTC. This codes for CASSLLPGQVDIQYF.

This chain connects TRBV9 to TRBJ1-5; 7 bases are shared with TRBD1. The CDR3 is made up of 15 amino acids. J was trimmed by 5 bases and V by 4 bases; bases with no gene match: 9. Germline loops: CDR1 SGDLS, CDR2 YYNGEE. The CDR3 sequence: CASSPMTGWDQPQHF. Written as DNA, the CDR3 is TGTGCCAGCAGCCCGATGACAGGGTGGGATCAGCCCCAGCATTTT.

The rearrangement uses TRBV20-1 and TRBJ2-5; D gene ambiguous. The CDR3 has 12 amino acids. Germline CDR1 is DFQATT and CDR2 is SNEGSKA (reference sequence). With 0 bases removed from V and 7 bases from J, the gap between germline ends came to 9 bases. CDR3 in amino acids: CSAREPPGTQYF. The CDR3 nucleotides read TGCAGTGCTAGAGAGCCCCCAGGGACCCAGTACTTC.

The CDR3 protein is CASIPTDGPGFGNEQFF. The CDR3 DNA sequence: TGTGCCAGCATCCCTACCGACGGGCCTGGGTTCGGAAATGAGCAGTTCTTC. The chain recombines TRBV28 with TRBJ2-1; D uncertain. The CDR3 totals 17 residues. Deletions cut 7 bases from V and 7 bases from J, with 26 bases between. Germline CDR1 is MDHEN and CDR2 is SYDVKM.

The chain links TRBV3-1 to TRBJ1-2, with no clear D. CDR3 length: 14 amino acids. Trimming cost V 2 bases and J 6 bases, with 13 bases left between them. Germline V CDR1 and CDR2: LGHDT, YNNKEL (reference sequence). DNA for the CDR3: TGTGCCAGCAGCCAATCTGACGTGGAAAATGGCTACACCTTC. Translating gives CASSQSDVENGYTF.

The V call is TRBV29-1, the J call TRBJ1-2; D not resolved. From germline, CDR1 is SQVTM and CDR2 ANQGSEA. Trimming cost V 4 bases and J 6 bases, with 18 bases left between them. The CDR3 spans 14 residues. CDR3 DNA: TGCAGCGTTGTCGGGCACTCTTGGTGGGATGGCTACACCTTC. The encoded protein is CSVVGHSWWDGYTF.

This chain connects TRBV7-2 to TRBJ2-3; D unclear. Per the germline V gene, CDR1 is SGHTA and CDR2 is FQGNSA. Trimming stripped 5 bases from V and 2 bases from J, with 11 bases between. This CDR3 spans 14 amino acids. CDR3 nucleotides: TGTGCCAGCAGCCCCGATCGCCTCACAGATACGCAGTATTTT. It codes for CASSPDRLTDTQYF. The full variable domain, rest sourced from reference TRBV7-2 and TRBJ2-3, is GAGVSQSPSNKVTEKGKDVELRCDPISGHTALYWYRQSLGQGLEFLIYFQGNSAPDKSGLPSDRFSAERTGGSVSTLTIQRTQQEDSAVYLCASSPDRLTDTQYFGPGTRLTVL.

The V and J genes are TRBV7-9 and TRBJ2-1; tentatively, D is TRBD1 or TRBD2 (5 bases each). Trimming stripped 5 bases from V and 8 bases from J, with 25 bases between. The germline CDR1 and CDR2 sequences are SEHNR and FQNEAQ (reference sequence). The CDR3 sequence is 17 residues long. The CDR3 DNA reads TGTGCCAGCAGCCACGTGGGCAGGAGGTTCAGGGTGGATGAGCAGTTCTTC. Its protein is CASSHVGRRFRVDEQFF.

The CDR3 nucleotides read TGTGCCAGCAGCCGCTTCGCGTTCGACAGGGGGCGAGCCTCAGATACGCAGTATTTT. Its protein product is CASSRFAFDRGRASDTQYF. The rearrangement links TRBV7-9 to TRBJ2-3; TRBD1 matches 10 bases. CDR3 size: 19 residues. Germline CDR1 SEHNR, CDR2 FQNEAQ (reference sequence). J gave up 4 bases and V 5 bases, and 18 bases lay outside the gene matches.

The chain has TRBV11-1 and TRBJ1-1; 9 bases are a match to TRBD1. V shed 5 bases, J shed 0 bases, and the junction held 7 bases outside the gene matches. Germline CDR1 and CDR2: SGHAT and FQDESV (reference sequence). The CDR3 consists of 16 residues. CDR3 in DNA: TGTGCCAGCAGCCCAGCCGGGACAGGGCTGAACACTGAAGCTTTCTTT. Translation gives CASSPAGTGLNTEAFF.

CDR3 coding DNA: TGCGCCAGCAGCTGGGAACAGCGTCGACTTGCTCAAGAGACCCAGTACTTC. Protein product: CASSWEQRRLAQETQYF. V gene TRBV5-1 combines with J gene TRBJ2-5; D remains unclear. The V end lost 3 bases, the J end lost 2 bases, and 20 bases lay between the germline ends. Germline V CDR1 and CDR2: SGHRS, YFSETQ. This CDR3 has 17 residues.

V is TRBV6-2 or TRBV6-3 and J is TRBJ2-7; 8 nucleotides agree with TRBD1. CDR3 length: 16 amino acids. The J segment lost 0 bases and the V segment lost 5 bases, leaving 9 bases of the junction unmatched. CDR1 and CDR2 (germline): MNHEY, SVGEGT. The CDR3 nucleotides are TGTGCCAGCAGTAACCACGGACAGGGAGGCTCCTACGAGCAGTACTTC. Its protein product is CASSNHGQGGSYEQYF.

The rearrangement joins TRBV9 to TRBJ1-5; D is unclear. From germline, CDR1 is SGDLS and CDR2 YYNGEE. The CDR3 length is 15 residues. The V and J ends lost 3 bases and 1 base respectively, with 11 bases between them. CDR3 amino acids: CASSADPNSNQPQHF. The DNA of the CDR3 is TGTGCCAGCAGCGCCGACCCTAACAGCAATCAGCCCCAGCATTTT. Combining the CDR3 with reference TRBV9 and TRBJ1-5 gives the whole variable domain DSGVTQTPKHLITATGQRVTLRCSPRSGDLSVYWYQQSLDQGLQFLIQYYNGEERAKGNILERFSAQQFPDLHSELNLSSLELGDSALYFCASSADPNSNQPQHFGDGTRLSIL.

V and J are TRBV3-1 and TRBJ1-1; 11 bases match TRBD1. CDR3 size: 16 residues. With 4 bases clipped from V and 8 bases from J, the junction kept 12 bases outside the gene matches. Germline V gene sequence: CDR1 LGHDT, CDR2 YNNKEL (reference sequence). DNA of the CDR3: TGTGCCAGCAGCCCAATCACGGGACAGGGGGGCATGGAAGCTTTCTTT. It translates to CASSPITGQGGMEAFF.

The chain is built from TRBV2 and TRBJ2-7, with 8 bases that match TRBD1. The length of the CDR3 is 15 residues. The V gene end was trimmed by 4 bases and the J gene end by 7 bases; junction bases not matched to a gene: 12. CDR1 and CDR2 from the germline V gene are SNHLY and FYNNEI. CDR3 sequence: CASSGKGRGHREQYF. Here the CDR3 DNA reads TGTGCCAGCAGTGGAAAGGGCAGGGGGCATCGGGAGCAGTACTTC. Together with reference TRBV2 and TRBJ2-7, the CDR3 gives the full variable domain: EPEVTQTPSHQVTQMGQEVILRCVPISNHLYFYWYRQILGQKVEFLVSFYNNEISEKSEIFDDQFSVERPDGSNFTLKIRSTKLEDSAMYFCASSGKGRGHREQYFGPGTRLTVT.

The V gene is TRBV3-1, the J gene TRBJ2-7; 7 nucleotides match TRBD1. CDR1 LGHDT and CDR2 YNNKEL come from the germline V gene (reference sequence). After removal of 6 bases from V and 2 bases from J, the junction contained 7 bases not matched to a gene. The CDR3 consists of 14 residues. As DNA, the CDR3 is TGTGCCAGCAGGAGAGAGGGGGCGGCCTACGAGCAGTACTTC. Amino acids: CASRREGAAYEQYF.

The chain links TRBV15 to TRBJ1-4; D may be TRBD1 (5 bases). Germline lookup yields CDR1 LNHNV and CDR2 YYDKDF (reference sequence). Between the trimmed V and J ends, which lost 0 bases and 5 bases, there was a span of 10 bases. The CDR3 runs 15 residues. CDR3 sequence reads: CATSRDRQTNEKLFF. The CDR3 region has the DNA TGTGCCACCAGCAGAGATAGACAGACGAATGAAAAACTGTTTTTT.

This chain uses TRBV7-8 with TRBJ1-1; D may be TRBD1 (5 bases). The germline V gene encodes CDR1 SGHVS and CDR2 FQNEAQ. This CDR3 spans 14 amino acids. V was cut by 5 bases and J by 4 bases, with 14 bases left in between. The CDR3 DNA reads as TGTGCCAGCAGCATCGGGACCATAACCACTGAAGCTTTCTTT. The encoded protein is CASSIGTITTEAFF.